The rows below give T cell receptor beta chains drawn from one sample of a study of blood T cell repertoires in COVID-19. Profiled with immunoSEQ multiplex PCR; TCRdb holds only in-frame clones, not every one. The data show about 100,000 clones, with 80% to 95% seen just once and less than 2% held by the top ten. Sequenced material: peripheral blood. These receptor sequences come from a woman in her fifties or sixties with COVID-19, enrolled during active disease. Each CDR3 is given with its conserved first and last residue. Fields, in order: D gene, clone size, V gene, J gene, CDR3 protein, CDR3 DNA. D genes are given only for firm matches. Clone size, where shown, is once, few, many, or a class for clones that have expanded.

d_gene: TRBD1; abundance: once; v_gene: TRBV3-1/TRBV3-2; j_gene: TRBJ2-2; CDR3aa: CASYTRQGIGTGELFF; CDR3nt: TGTGCCAGCTATACACGACAGGGGATAGGGACCGGGGAGCTGTTTTTT
d_gene: TRBD1; abundance: .; v_gene: TRBV18; j_gene: TRBJ1-1; CDR3aa: CASSLDRGGEAFF; CDR3nt: TGTGCCAGCTCACTGGACAGGGGAGGTGAAGCTTTCTTT
d_gene: .; abundance: .; v_gene: TRBV27; j_gene: TRBJ2-2; CDR3aa: CASSYNQVGELFF; CDR3nt: TGTGCCAGCAGTTATAACCAGGTCGGGGAGCTGTTTTTT
d_gene: .; abundance: .; v_gene: TRBV5-4; j_gene: TRBJ1-3; CDR3aa: CASSSQGEGNTIYF; CDR3nt: TGTGCCAGCAGTTCACAGGGAGAAGGAAACACCATATATTTT
d_gene: .; abundance: .; v_gene: TRBV24-1; j_gene: TRBJ1-1; CDR3aa: CATSPGQNTEAFF; CDR3nt: TGTGCCACCTCCCCGGGACAGAACACTGAAGCTTTCTTT
d_gene: .; abundance: once; v_gene: TRBV28; j_gene: TRBJ1-1; CDR3aa: CASSYPLDRENTEAFF; CDR3nt: TGTGCCAGCAGTTACCCTTTGGACAGAGAGAACACTGAAGCTTTCTTT
d_gene: TRBD1; abundance: .; v_gene: TRBV29-1; j_gene: TRBJ1-2; CDR3aa: CSAGAPETGHNYGYTF; CDR3nt: TGCAGCGCCGGCGCCCCTGAGACAGGGCATAACTATGGCTACACCTTC
d_gene: .; abundance: once; v_gene: TRBV10-1; j_gene: TRBJ2-1; CDR3aa: CASSEKWGRDEQFF; CDR3nt: TGCGCCAGCAGTGAGAAGTGGGGGCGGGATGAGCAGTTCTTC
d_gene: .; abundance: .; v_gene: TRBV3-1/TRBV3-2; j_gene: TRBJ1-2; CDR3aa: CASSQDPGNANYGYTF; CDR3nt: TGTGCCAGCAGCCAAGATCCGGGAAACGCTAACTATGGCTACACCTTC
d_gene: TRBD1; abundance: .; v_gene: TRBV6-5; j_gene: TRBJ1-2; CDR3aa: CAIQRNRGYGYTF; CDR3nt: TGTGCCATACAAAGGAACAGGGGCTATGGCTACACCTTC
d_gene: .; abundance: once; v_gene: TRBV7-2; j_gene: TRBJ1-6; CDR3aa: CASSLVGERSPLHF; CDR3nt: TGTGCCAGCAGCTTAGTCGGGGAAAGGTCACCCCTCCACTTT
d_gene: TRBD1; abundance: .; v_gene: TRBV5-1; j_gene: TRBJ1-2; CDR3aa: CASSLDRQGTYGYTF; CDR3nt: TGCGCCAGCAGCTTGGATCGACAGGGAACCTATGGCTACACCTTC
d_gene: TRBD1; abundance: .; v_gene: TRBV6-9; j_gene: TRBJ1-2; CDR3aa: CASSYSKTGSDYGYTF; CDR3nt: TGTGCCAGCAGTTATTCCAAGACAGGGAGCGACTATGGCTACACCTTC
d_gene: .; abundance: .; v_gene: TRBV5-4; j_gene: TRBJ2-7; CDR3aa: CASSYPGQTIYEQYF; CDR3nt: TGTGCCAGCAGCTACCCGGGACAAACTATCTACGAGCAGTACTTC
d_gene: TRBD2; abundance: .; v_gene: TRBV10-3; j_gene: TRBJ2-5; CDR3aa: CAISRGQRLAGGQETQYF; CDR3nt: TGTGCCATCAGCAGGGGACAGAGACTAGCGGGGGGCCAAGAGACCCAGTACTTC
d_gene: TRBD1; abundance: many; v_gene: TRBV28; j_gene: TRBJ2-5; CDR3aa: CASTLGGQGAGETQYF; CDR3nt: TGTGCCAGCACCCTCGGGGGACAGGGGGCAGGAGAGACCCAGTACTTC
d_gene: TRBD1; abundance: .; v_gene: TRBV4-3; j_gene: TRBJ1-3; CDR3aa: CASSQGTTGLSGNTIYF; CDR3nt: TGCGCCAGCAGCCAAGGCACGACAGGGCTCTCTGGAAACACCATATATTTT